This passage covers 25 T cell receptor beta chains from one sample sequenced in a study of T cell changes during pregnancy in multiple sclerosis. TCRdb's copy holds only in-frame clones and misses some; the assay was immunoSEQ multiplex PCR. The sample records over 50,000 clones, more than 80% being singletons. Sequences were derived from peripheral blood, sampled in the first trimester of pregnancy. The receptors were sampled from a female donor in good health, enrolled as a control in a pregnancy study.

CDR3 sequence reads: CASSVAPTRSNTIYF. The CDR3 DNA follows: TGTGCCAGCAGCGTAGCGCCAACCAGGTCAAACACCATATATTTT. The chain links TRBV9 to TRBJ1-3; D is unresolved. V lost 0 bases to trimming and J lost 6 bases, with 13 bases between them. The CDR3 sequence is 15 residues long. From germline, CDR1 is SGDLS and CDR2 YYNGEE. Using reference TRBV9 and TRBJ1-3 for the parts outside the CDR3, the full variable domain is DSGVTQTPKHLITATGQRVTLRCSPRSGDLSVYWYQQSLDQGLQFLIQYYNGEERAKGNILERFSAQQFPDLHSELNLSSLELGDSALYFCASSVAPTRSNTIYFGEGSWLTVV.

The V gene is TRBV9, the J gene TRBJ1-2; D may be TRBD1 (6 bases). V lost 4 bases, J lost 2 bases, and 18 bases lay in between. Germline CDR1 is SGDLS and CDR2 is YYNGEE. The CDR3 length is 16 residues. The CDR3 spells CASSPHGEGVNYGYTF. In DNA, the CDR3 is TGTGCCAGCAGCCCCCACGGCGAGGGGGTAAACTATGGCTACACCTTC.

V gene TRBV4-3 combines with J gene TRBJ2-3; 10 nucleotides line up with TRBD2. The germline V gene encodes CDR1 LGHNA and CDR2 YSLEER. Germline trimming cut 3 bases from V and 3 bases from J; bases unmatched to any gene: 6. The CDR3 runs to 16 residues. CDR3 DNA sequence: TGCGCCAGCAGCCAGCTAACTAGCGGGGAGACAGATACGCAGTATTTT. Amino acids: CASSQLTSGETDTQYF.

This clone was detected once. The rearrangement links TRBV7-2 to TRBJ1-4; the match to TRBD1 covers 8 bases. Unmatched junction bases numbered 5, after V lost 3 bases and J lost 8 bases. CDR1 and CDR2 (germline): SGHTA, FQGNSA. CDR3 length: 14 amino acids. The CDR3 nucleotides read TGTGCCAGCAGCTTTTCCAGGGGGCAGGAAAAACTGTTTTTT. Translating it yields CASSFSRGQEKLFF. Variable domain in full (rest from reference TRBV7-2 and TRBJ1-4): GAGVSQSPSNKVTEKGKDVELRCDPISGHTALYWYRQSLGQGLEFLIYFQGNSAPDKSGLPSDRFSAERTGGSVSTLTIQRTQQEDSAVYLCASSFSRGQEKLFFGSGTQLSVL.

The chain is built from TRBV29-1 and TRBJ1-5, with D possibly TRBD1 on 6 matching bases. The V and J ends lost 6 bases and 3 bases respectively, with 12 bases between them. The CDR3 is made up of 13 amino acids. CDR1 is SQVTM and CDR2 is ANQGSEA in the germline V gene. CDR3 protein: CSVQQGVNQPQHF. The DNA of the CDR3 is TGCAGCGTCCAACAGGGCGTCAATCAGCCCCAGCATTTT.

This rearrangement joins TRBV10-2 to TRBJ2-7, with 8 bases matching TRBD1. Germline V gives CDR1 WSHSY, CDR2 SAAADI. This CDR3 is built from 15 residues. V dropped 0 bases and J dropped 3; count of bases not matched to a gene: 4. CDR3 in amino acids: CASSESGTGFYEQYF. CDR3 nucleotide sequence: TGCGCCAGCAGTGAGTCGGGGACAGGCTTCTACGAGCAGTACTTC.

This chain connects TRBV10-1 to TRBJ2-5, with 9 bases lining up with TRBD2. The CDR3 is 18 amino acids. The V gene's germline CDR1 is WNHNN and CDR2 SYGVQD (reference sequence). Trimming at V came to 7 bases and at J to 0 bases, leaving 15 bases not matched to a gene. In DNA, the CDR3 is TGCGCCAGCATCCGCCACGGCGGGCGGGGGGGTTACCAAGAGACCCAGTACTTC. Amino acid sequence: CASIRHGGRGGYQETQYF.

The sample holds one count of this clone. V gene TRBV4-2 combines with J gene TRBJ1-1; D remains unclear. With 1 base removed from V and 3 bases from J, the gap between germline ends came to 15 bases. The CDR3 runs to 16 residues. Per germline, CDR1 LGHNA and CDR2 YNFKEQ. The CDR3 DNA reads as TGTGCCAGCAGCCAAGTAGAGGGTACGGGAGACACTGAAGCTTTCTTT. This codes for CASSQVEGTGDTEAFF.

The chain recombines TRBV7-9 with TRBJ2-3; 9 nucleotides line up with TRBD1. CDR1 and CDR2 (germline): SEHNR, FQNEAQ (reference sequence). V gave up 5 bases and J gave up 0 bases; unmatched junction bases: 9. The CDR3 is 17 amino acids. CDR3 residues: CASSTLWTGASTDTQYF. The CDR3 DNA follows: TGTGCCAGCAGCACCTTATGGACAGGGGCGAGCACAGATACGCAGTATTTT. Combining the CDR3 with reference TRBV7-9 and TRBJ2-3 gives the whole variable domain DTGVSQNPRHKITKRGQNVTFRCDPISEHNRLYWYRQTLGQGPEFLTYFQNEAQLEKSRLLSDRFSAERPKGSFSTLEIQRTEQGDSAMYLCASSTLWTGASTDTQYFGPGTRLTVL.

This sequence joins TRBV7-2 and TRBJ1-3; tentatively, D is TRBD1 (6 bases). This CDR3 has 15 residues. From germline, CDR1 is SGHTA and CDR2 FQGNSA. V was cut by 3 bases and J by 0 bases, with 9 bases left in between. DNA for the CDR3: TGTGCCAGCAGCTTCGAGACAGGCTCTGGAAACACCATATATTTT. This gives the protein CASSFETGSGNTIYF.

The V call is TRBV19, the J call TRBJ1-2, with unresolved D. Germline V CDR1 and CDR2: LNHDA, SQIVND (reference sequence). V was trimmed by 5 bases and J by 0 bases, leaving 16 bases between them. The CDR3 is 16 residues long. DNA for the CDR3: TGTGCCAGTAGTCCCACCTGGCAGGCTACTAACTATGGCTACACCTTC. This gives the protein CASSPTWQATNYGYTF.

The chain couples TRBV11-2 to TRBJ2-2; D is unclear. CDR1 and CDR2 (germline): SGHAT, FQNNGV. The length of the CDR3 is 15 residues. The V end lost 1 base, the J end lost 3 bases, and 9 bases lay between the germline ends. The chain's CDR3 is CASSLGPADTGELFF. Here the CDR3 DNA reads TGTGCCAGCAGCTTAGGACCCGCGGACACCGGGGAGCTGTTTTTT.

The chain joins TRBV4-2 to TRBJ1-4; D may be TRBD1 (6 bases). CDR1 LGHNA and CDR2 YNFKEQ come from the germline V gene. This CDR3 contains 14 residues. The V end was cut by 0 bases, the J end by 7 bases, with 9 bases between. The CDR3 here is CASSQDNRAEKLFF. As DNA, the CDR3 is TGTGCCAGCAGCCAAGATAACAGGGCTGAAAAACTGTTTTTT.

This clone was picked up one time. J is TRBJ2-5 and V is TRBV9; D remains unclear. Between the trimmed V and J ends, which lost 2 bases and 1 base, there was a span of 6 bases. Per the germline V gene, CDR1 is SGDLS and CDR2 is YYNGEE. The CDR3 contains 13 residues. Written as DNA, the CDR3 is TGTGCCAGCAGCGTGCAGGTCCAAGAGACCCAGTACTTC. Its translation is CASSVQVQETQYF.

The chain employs TRBV7-9 and TRBJ2-7; possibly TRBD2 for D (7 bases). Germline V CDR1 and CDR2: SEHNR, FQNEAQ (reference sequence). The CDR3 contains 14 residues. With 5 bases removed from V and 5 bases from J, the gap between germline ends came to 16 bases. The chain's CDR3 is CASSPHGGQHEQYF. For the CDR3, the DNA is TGTGCCAGCAGCCCCCACGGGGGGCAACACGAGCAGTACTTC. Together with reference TRBV7-9 and TRBJ2-7, the CDR3 gives the full variable domain: DTGVSQNPRHKITKRGQNVTFRCDPISEHNRLYWYRQTLGQGPEFLTYFQNEAQLEKSRLLSDRFSAERPKGSFSTLEIQRTEQGDSAMYLCASSPHGGQHEQYFGPGTRLTVT.

This sequence joins TRBV14 and TRBJ1-1; no reliable D call. CDR3 size: 17 residues. Trimming removed 4 bases from V and 3 bases from J, with 21 bases in between. Germline V gives CDR1 SGHDN, CDR2 FVKESK. The CDR3 region is CASSPGRARGRDTEAFF. The CDR3 DNA is TGTGCCAGCAGCCCTGGGCGGGCTCGGGGTCGGGACACTGAAGCTTTCTTT.

This chain links TRBV7-2 with TRBJ2-7; no firm D call. Germline CDR1 SGHTA, CDR2 FQGNSA. Trimming removed 6 bases at V and 1 base at J, with 4 bases between. The CDR3 covers 11 residues. The DNA of the CDR3 is TGTGCCAGCAGACAGTCCTACGAGCAGTACTTC. Its translation: CASRQSYEQYF.

This chain uses TRBV7-9 with TRBJ2-1; no clear D. The CDR3 is 15 residues long. V was shortened by 1 base and J by 4 bases, with 11 bases between the two germline ends. Looked up from germline, CDR1 is SEHNR and CDR2 is FQNEAQ (reference sequence). This CDR3 reads CASSLVPSLYNEQFF. CDR3 coding DNA: TGTGCCAGCAGCTTAGTACCATCACTATACAATGAGCAGTTCTTC. Variable domain in full (rest from reference TRBV7-9 and TRBJ2-1): DTGVSQNPRHKITKRGQNVTFRCDPISEHNRLYWYRQTLGQGPEFLTYFQNEAQLEKSRLLSDRFSAERPKGSFSTLEIQRTEQGDSAMYLCASSLVPSLYNEQFFGPGTRLTVL.

This clone was found once. CDR3 DNA: TGTGCCAGCAGCCCCGGACTAGCGGGGGGAGGCGAGCAGTACTTC. Translated: CASSPGLAGGGEQYF. V and J are TRBV7-2 and TRBJ2-7; 14 bases fit TRBD2. This CDR3 comprises 15 residues. Germline V lookup: CDR1 SGHTA, CDR2 FQGNSA. The V segment lost 5 bases and the J segment 6 bases; nucleotides outside the gene matches: 6.

The chain combines TRBV2 with TRBJ1-5, with D unclear. Germline V gene data show CDR1 as SNHLY and CDR2 as FYNNEI. The CDR3 spans 13 residues. V lost 4 bases and J 5 bases, leaving 9 bases between the germline ends. The CDR3 loop reads CASSVQIHQPQHF. CDR3 sequence (DNA): TGTGCCAGCAGTGTACAGATTCATCAGCCCCAGCATTTT.

The J gene is TRBJ1-2, the V gene TRBV5-8, with 7 bases fitting TRBD1. The CDR3 length is 15 residues. Germline loops: CDR1 SGHTS, CDR2 YDEGEE. J lost 7 bases, V lost 0 bases, and 9 bases had no gene match. CDR3 loop: CASSLAGTERLGYTF. The CDR3 DNA reads TGTGCCAGCAGCTTGGCCGGGACAGAAAGGCTTGGCTACACCTTC.

The V and J genes are TRBV4-3 and TRBJ1-2; the D gene is possibly TRBD1 (6 bases). V was clipped by 4 bases and J by 2 bases, with 14 bases between them. The CDR3 extends over 15 amino acids. CDR1 is LGHNA, CDR2 YSLEER, per germline. The CDR3 nucleotides read TGCGCCAGCAGCCCAGGCGACAGGTGGAACTATGGCTACACCTTC. As protein: CASSPGDRWNYGYTF.

This chain uses TRBV19 with TRBJ1-5, with 11 bases matching TRBD1. This CDR3 contains 17 residues. Losses at the gene ends were 7 bases for V and 7 bases for J; bases not matched to a gene: 15. Germline V gene lookup returns CDR1 LNHDA and CDR2 SQIVND (reference sequence). The CDR3 reads CASTTPRTGGAEQPQHF. CDR3 bases: TGTGCCAGTACCACCCCGCGGACAGGGGGCGCGGAGCAGCCCCAGCATTTT.

This chain joins TRBV5-4 and TRBJ2-3; 9 bases line up with TRBD1. CDR3 length: 15 residues. Per the germline V gene, CDR1 is SGHNT and CDR2 is YYREEE (reference sequence). The V segment lost 0 bases and the J segment 3 bases; nucleotides outside the gene matches: 2. CDR3 amino acids: CASSLAGQGTDTQYF. The DNA of the CDR3 is TGTGCCAGCAGCTTGGCCGGACAGGGGACAGATACGCAGTATTTT.

The chain uses TRBV30 and TRBJ2-5, with 7 bases lining up with TRBD1. Germline V lookup: CDR1 GTSNPN, CDR2 SVGIG (reference sequence). The CDR3 contains 11 residues. V shed 7 bases and J 2 bases; nucleotides not matched to a gene: 1. The CDR3 loop is CALGQQETQYF. CDR3 nucleotides: TGTGCCTTGGGACAGCAAGAGACCCAGTACTTC.